The 32 T cell receptor beta chains reported below all come from one sample, sequenced in a study of blood T cell repertoires in COVID-19. Measured with immunoSEQ multiplex PCR; TCRdb has only the in-frame clones, and not every one. The data show tens of thousands of clones, about nine tenths seen once. Sequencing was done on a sample of peripheral blood. All receptors come from a woman in her 70s with active COVID-19.

For the CDR3, the DNA is TGTGCCAGCAGCCCGCTTGGCCGGGGGGAAGAGACCCAGTACTTC. Translation gives CASSPLGRGEETQYF. This chain uses TRBV5-4 with TRBJ2-5; 7 nucleotides line up with TRBD2. The length of the CDR3 is 15 residues. Unmatched junction bases numbered 9, after V lost 4 bases and J lost 3 bases. Germline V gives CDR1 SGHNT, CDR2 YYREEE (reference sequence).

V usage is TRBV7-8 and J usage is TRBJ2-1; TRBD2 aligns across 7 bases. Losses at the gene ends were 5 bases for V and 4 bases for J; bases not matched to a gene: 5. CDR3 length: 14 amino acids. In germline, CDR1 is SGHVS, CDR2 FQNEAQ. For the CDR3, the DNA is TGTGCCAGCAGCCTCAGCGGGGAGTACAATGAGCAGTTCTTC. Its translation: CASSLSGEYNEQFF.

This chain uses TRBV5-6 with TRBJ1-4; D perhaps matches TRBD1 (6 bases). V gave up 6 bases and J gave up 3 bases, with 12 bases separating them. Germline lookup yields CDR1 SGHDT and CDR2 YYEEEE. The CDR3 covers 14 residues. The CDR3, as DNA: TGTGCCAGCACCCGCGGGGGCTCTAATGAAAAACTGTTTTTT. Encoded protein: CASTRGGSNEKLFF.

This sequence joins TRBV7-9 and TRBJ2-3, with 8 bases matching TRBD2. After removal of 5 bases from V and 6 bases from J, the junction contained 7 bases not matched to a gene. Germline V gene sequence: CDR1 SEHNR, CDR2 FQNEAQ (reference sequence). The CDR3 is made up of 14 amino acids. CDR3 region: CASSPGGAGDTQYF. CDR3 DNA sequence: TGTGCCAGCAGCCCGGGGGGGGCGGGTGATACGCAGTATTTT.

The chain carries TRBV5-1 and TRBJ1-3, with D possibly matching TRBD1 (6 bases). There are 15 residues in the CDR3. Germline V lookup: CDR1 SGHRS, CDR2 YFSETQ. Trimming left V 4 bases short and J 0 bases short, with 11 bases between. The CDR3 DNA follows: TGCGCCAGCAGCCCGACAGGAGACTCTGGAAACACCATATATTTT. Translating gives CASSPTGDSGNTIYF.

J is TRBJ1-1 and V is TRBV11-2; TRBD1 is a possible D gene (5 bases). There are 14 residues in the CDR3. The V gene lost 6 bases and the J gene lost 1 base, with 12 bases spanning the gap. CDR1 and CDR2 (germline): SGHAT, FQNNGV. CDR3 amino acids: CASRFGGANTEAFF. In DNA, the CDR3 is TGTGCCAGCAGATTCGGAGGGGCGAACACTGAAGCTTTCTTT.

This sequence joins TRBV7-9 and TRBJ2-7; 9 bases align to TRBD1. With V trimmed by 5 bases and J by 3 bases, 5 bases remained unmatched. This CDR3 is built from 14 residues. Germline loops: CDR1 SEHNR, CDR2 FQNEAQ (reference sequence). CDR3 nucleotides: TGTGCCAGCAGCCCGGGACAGGGCATCTACGAGCAGTACTTC. Translation gives CASSPGQGIYEQYF.

The chain carries TRBV2 and TRBJ2-7; TRBD1 might be the D (6 bases). This CDR3 spans 13 amino acids. The V gene's germline CDR1 is SNHLY and CDR2 FYNNEI. V dropped 5 bases and J dropped 9 bases, with 17 bases sitting between them. CDR3: CASSHREGAAQYF. The DNA of the CDR3 is TGTGCCAGCAGTCACAGGGAAGGGGCCGCGCAGTACTTC.

The chain carries TRBV5-1 and TRBJ2-5, with TRBD1 identical over 7 bases. J gave up 2 bases and V 0 bases, and 4 bases lay outside the gene matches. CDR1 is SGHRS and CDR2 is YFSETQ in the germline V gene. There are 15 residues in the CDR3. The CDR3 sequence: CASSLVAGGQETQYF. CDR3 in DNA: TGCGCCAGCAGCTTGGTGGCAGGGGGTCAAGAGACCCAGTACTTC.

V gene TRBV25-1 combines with J gene TRBJ2-1, with TRBD2 identical over 7 bases. There are 14 residues in the CDR3. Germline loops: CDR1 MGHDK, CDR2 SYGVNS. The junction had 8 bases not matched to a gene; V was cut back by 8 bases and J by 4 bases. This CDR3 is CASSMPGLYNEQFF. CDR3 DNA sequence: TGTGCCAGCTCCATGCCGGGACTATACAATGAGCAGTTCTTC.

The chain joins TRBV9 to TRBJ2-7; D not certain. This CDR3 comprises 14 residues. V was cut by 0 bases and J by 0 bases, with 7 bases left in between. Germline V gene sequence: CDR1 SGDLS, CDR2 YYNGEE. CDR3 bases: TGTGCCAGCAGCGTAGTGGCCAACTCCTACGAGCAGTACTTC. It is translated as CASSVVANSYEQYF.

Only one count was recorded for this clone. This chain joins TRBV18 and TRBJ1-6, with a possible D match to TRBD1 (5 bases). V was clipped by 3 bases and J by 5 bases, with 14 bases between them. CDR1 and CDR2 (germline): KGHSH, LQKENI. The CDR3 sequence is 16 residues long. CDR3 in amino acids: CASSPLGGADNSPLHF. CDR3 coding DNA: TGTGCCAGCTCACCCCTGGGAGGGGCGGATAATTCACCCCTCCACTTT.

V is TRBV6-5 and J is TRBJ2-3, with D hard to call. Between the trimmed V and J ends, which lost 8 bases and 6 bases, there was a span of 12 bases. Germline V gives CDR1 MNHEY, CDR2 SVGAGI. The CDR3 is 12 amino acids. The CDR3 region is CASHSPPDTQYF. DNA for the CDR3: TGTGCCAGCCACAGCCCGCCCGATACGCAGTATTTT.

The rearrangement joins TRBV7-6 to TRBJ2-1, with D possibly being TRBD1 (5 bases). This CDR3 spans 16 amino acids. CDR1 SGHVS and CDR2 FNYEAQ come from the germline V gene. The V end was cut by 3 bases, the J end by 8 bases, with 20 bases between. The CDR3 DNA follows: TGTGCCAGCAGCTTTTTTCGACAGAATTTAAGCGATGAGCAGTTCTTC. Translation: CASSFFRQNLSDEQFF.

This clone was recorded a few times. At one end the junction does not follow the germline gene, possibly because of a read error. The gene calls are TRBV3-1 (or the pseudogene TRBV3-2) and TRBJ1-2; no definite D call. The germline gives CDR1 LGHDT, CDR2 YNNKEL (reference sequence). The CDR3 is made up of 12 amino acids. The CDR3 bases are TGTGCCAGCAGCCAAGATAGGGCGGGTAAAGCCTTC. Translation gives CASSQDRAGKAF.

The chain has TRBV6-4 and TRBJ2-3; a possible D gene is TRBD2 (5 bases). Germline CDR1 MRHNA, CDR2 SNTAGT. Trimming took off 3 bases at V and 5 bases at J, with 9 bases between the two ends. The CDR3 extends over 13 amino acids. The CDR3 sequence: CASSEGLGDTQYF. CDR3 nucleotides: TGTGCCAGCAGTGAAGGACTGGGAGATACGCAGTATTTT.

The rearrangement links TRBV7-8 to TRBJ1-1; no clear D. V dropped 5 bases and J dropped 4 bases, with 14 bases sitting between them. In germline, CDR1 is SGHVS, CDR2 FQNEAQ. The CDR3 totals 14 residues. CDR3 in DNA: TGTGCCAGCAGCCCATATGCCGCGGGCACTGAAGCTTTCTTT. Translation: CASSPYAAGTEAFF.

The rearrangement links TRBV18 to TRBJ2-6; perhaps TRBD2 as D (6 bases). Germline CDR1 reads KGHSH; CDR2 reads LQKENI. There are 17 residues in the CDR3. V lost 4 bases, J lost 0 bases, and 13 bases lay in between. The CDR3 sequence: CASSLSGLLSGANVLTF. As DNA, the CDR3 is TGTGCCAGCTCACTATCGGGACTTCTCTCTGGGGCCAACGTCCTGACTTTC. Full variable domain (outside the CDR3, taken from reference TRBV18 and TRBJ2-6): NAGVMQNPRHLVRRRGQEARLRCSPMKGHSHVYWYRQLPEEGLKFMVYLQKENIIDESGMPKERFSAEFPKEGPSILRIQQVVRGDSAAYFCASSLSGLLSGANVLTFGAGSRLTVL.

In this sample, this clone turned up a few times. V gene TRBV19 combines with J gene TRBJ1-1; a possible D gene is TRBD1 (5 bases). With 7 bases removed from V and 0 bases from J, the gap between germline ends came to 9 bases. The CDR3 extends over 13 amino acids. Germline-derived CDR1 and CDR2 are LNHDA and SQIVND (reference sequence). CDR3 residues: CASTGLMNTEAFF. CDR3 DNA sequence: TGTGCCAGTACGGGACTCATGAACACTGAAGCTTTCTTT.

This clone was seen only once. The J gene is TRBJ2-1, the V gene TRBV15; a possible D gene is TRBD2 (6 bases). The V gene's germline CDR1 is LNHNV and CDR2 YYDKDF (reference sequence). Trimming pared 9 bases from V and 7 bases from J, leaving 19 bases between. The CDR3 is 14 residues long. CDR3 protein: CATGRLAEGNEQFF. The CDR3 DNA reads TGTGCCACGGGGAGGCTAGCTGAAGGGAATGAGCAGTTCTTC.

The chain employs TRBV29-1 and TRBJ1-5; maybe TRBD1 (6 bases). The length of the CDR3 is 13 residues. Germline V lookup: CDR1 SQVTM, CDR2 ANQGSEA. With 8 bases removed from V and 3 bases from J, the gap between germline ends came to 14 bases. CDR3 sequence (DNA): TGCAGCATTCGGGACAACTACAATCAGCCCCAGCATTTT. Translation: CSIRDNYNQPQHF.

This chain links TRBV7-6 with TRBJ2-5, with 7 bases aligning to TRBD2. V was pared by 4 bases and J by 5 bases, with 13 bases of the junction left unmatched. Germline-derived CDR1 and CDR2 are SGHVS and FNYEAQ. The CDR3 spans 16 residues. The CDR3 here is CASSSGRAGGYETQYF. In nucleotides, the CDR3 is TGTGCCAGCAGCTCTGGTCGGGCCGGGGGGTACGAGACCCAGTACTTC.

The gene calls are TRBV25-1 and TRBJ2-3, with 9 bases aligning to TRBD2. CDR1 is MGHDK and CDR2 is SYGVNS in the germline V gene. V gave up 7 bases and J gave up 4 bases; unmatched junction bases: 18. The length of the CDR3 is 18 residues. CDR3: CASTAPGGSGGSPDTQYF. CDR3 nucleotides: TGTGCCAGCACCGCCCCCGGTGGTAGCGGGGGCTCCCCAGATACGCAGTATTTT. The full variable domain, rest sourced from reference TRBV25-1 and TRBJ2-3, is EADIYQTPRYLVIGTGKKITLECSQTMGHDKMYWYQQDPGMELHLIHYSYGVNSTEKGDLSSESTVSRIRTEHFPLTLESARPSHTSQYLCASTAPGGSGGSPDTQYFGPGTRLTVL.

The chain links TRBV5-4 to TRBJ1-2; TRBD1 matches 7 bases. This CDR3 is 11 amino acids long. The V segment lost 7 bases and the J segment 7 bases; nucleotides outside the gene matches: 4. Germline V gives CDR1 SGHNT, CDR2 YYREEE (reference sequence). The CDR3 nucleotides read TGTGCCAGCGGAGGGGGCCGTGGCTACACCTTC. It is translated as CASGGGRGYTF.

The rearrangement joins TRBV2 to TRBJ1-5, with D perhaps matching TRBD1 (5 bases). Per the germline V gene, CDR1 is SNHLY and CDR2 is FYNNEI. With 3 bases removed from V and 2 bases from J, the gap between germline ends came to 8 bases. The length of the CDR3 is 14 residues. CDR3 in DNA: TGTGCCAGCAGTGAGCTAGGGGGCAATCAGCCCCAGCATTTT. Protein: CASSELGGNQPQHF.

V gene TRBV5-1 combines with J gene TRBJ2-1; perhaps TRBD1 as D (5 bases). The ends were cut back, 0 bases at V and 2 bases at J, with 6 bases in the middle. CDR3 length: 14 amino acids. Germline-derived CDR1 and CDR2 are SGHRS and YFSETQ. In DNA form, the CDR3 reads TGCGCCAGCAGCTTGGAGACAGCCTACAATGAGCAGTTCTTC. Protein product: CASSLETAYNEQFF.

This clone is labeled as medium-sized. The rearrangement links TRBV20-1 to TRBJ1-1, with 7 bases lining up with TRBD1. The CDR3 covers 13 residues. Trimming at V came to 6 bases and at J to 4 bases, leaving 8 bases not matched to a gene. Germline CDR1 and CDR2: DFQATT and SNEGSKA (reference sequence). The CDR3 reads CSASEGAATEAFF. Here the CDR3 DNA reads TGCAGTGCCAGTGAGGGGGCTGCCACTGAAGCTTTCTTT.

The rearrangement uses TRBV12-3 or TRBV12-4 and TRBJ2-1, with a weak D call TRBD1 (6 bases). The CDR3 loop spans 11 amino acids. Trimming left V 6 bases short and J 8 bases short, with 8 bases between. Here the CDR3 reads CASRGHYEQFF. The DNA for the CDR3 is TGTGCCAGCAGGGGACACTATGAGCAGTTCTTC.

The CDR3 loop reads CASSPAQRGGRETQYF. CDR3 bases: TGTGCCAGCAGCCCCGCCCAGCGGGGGGGCCGGGAGACCCAGTACTTC. V is TRBV3-1 (or the pseudogene TRBV3-2) and J is TRBJ2-5; 10 nucleotides line up with TRBD2. Looked up from germline, CDR1 is LGHDT and CDR2 is YNNKEL (reference sequence). The CDR3 totals 16 residues. V lost 4 bases and J lost 5; bases outside the gene matches: 10.

Remarks on this clone: The junction and the germline gene differ at one end; a read error may be behind it. Other DNA sequences in the same sample also yield this CDR3. This chain uses TRBV20-1 with TRBJ2-7; 11 bases map to TRBD2. This CDR3 is 14 amino acids long. Germline V gene lookup returns CDR1 DFQATT and CDR2 SNEGSKA (reference sequence). The CDR3 region has the DNA TGCAGTGCTAGTCCTAGCGGGGGGAACTACGAACAGTACTTC. Amino acids: CSASPSGGNYEQYF.

The rearrangement uses TRBV27 and TRBJ1-1, with 12 nucleotides matching TRBD1. Per the germline V gene, CDR1 is MNHEY and CDR2 is SMNVEV (reference sequence). After removal of 8 bases from V and 4 bases from J, the junction contained 11 bases not matched to a gene. The CDR3 is 16 amino acids. CDR3 nucleotide sequence: TGTGCCAGCCGGGGGACAGGGGGCGGTCGAAGCACTGAAGCTTTCTTT. Translation gives CASRGTGGGRSTEAFF.

This clone was counted only a few times. The chain employs TRBV19 and TRBJ2-7; 10 bases align to TRBD1. Germline V gene lookup returns CDR1 LNHDA and CDR2 SQIVND (reference sequence). The V gene end was trimmed by 9 bases and the J gene end by 5 bases; junction bases not matched to a gene: 10. CDR3 length equals 14 residues. This chain's CDR3 is CASSDRGLFDEQYF. The CDR3 coding sequence is TGTGCCAGCTCTGACAGGGGGCTTTTCGACGAGCAGTACTTC.